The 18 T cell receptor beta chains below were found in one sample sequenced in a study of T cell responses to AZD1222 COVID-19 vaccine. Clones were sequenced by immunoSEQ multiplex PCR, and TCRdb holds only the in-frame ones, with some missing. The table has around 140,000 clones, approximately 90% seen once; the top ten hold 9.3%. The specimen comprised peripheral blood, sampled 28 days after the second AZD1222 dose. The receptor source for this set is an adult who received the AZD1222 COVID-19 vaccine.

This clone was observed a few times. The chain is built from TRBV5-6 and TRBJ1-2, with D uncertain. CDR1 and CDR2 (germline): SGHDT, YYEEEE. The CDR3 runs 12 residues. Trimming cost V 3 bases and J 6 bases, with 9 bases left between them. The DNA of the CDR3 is TGTGCCAGCAGCTACGGTTTTGATGGCTACACCTTC. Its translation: CASSYGFDGYTF.

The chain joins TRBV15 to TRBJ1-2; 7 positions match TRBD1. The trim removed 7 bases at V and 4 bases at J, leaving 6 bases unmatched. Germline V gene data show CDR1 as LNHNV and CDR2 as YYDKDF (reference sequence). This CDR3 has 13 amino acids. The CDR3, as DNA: TGTGCCACCAAGGCAGGGGGGATCTATGGCTACACCTTC. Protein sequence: CATKAGGIYGYTF.

DNA of the CDR3: TGTGCCGCGAGCCGGGGGGCTGGAAACACCATATATTTT. This sequence encodes CAASRGAGNTIYF. The genes are TRBV6-5 and TRBJ1-3; D perhaps matches TRBD1 (5 bases). Trimming left V 11 bases short and J 2 bases short, with 13 bases between. The CDR3 totals 13 residues. The germline gives CDR1 MNHEY, CDR2 SVGAGI.

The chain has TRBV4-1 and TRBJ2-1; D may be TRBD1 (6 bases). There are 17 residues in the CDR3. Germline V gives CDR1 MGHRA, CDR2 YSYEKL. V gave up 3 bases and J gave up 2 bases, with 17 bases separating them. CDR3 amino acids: CASSQPARQGPYNEQFF. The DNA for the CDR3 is TGCGCCAGCAGCCAGCCGGCGAGGCAGGGGCCCTACAATGAGCAGTTCTTC.

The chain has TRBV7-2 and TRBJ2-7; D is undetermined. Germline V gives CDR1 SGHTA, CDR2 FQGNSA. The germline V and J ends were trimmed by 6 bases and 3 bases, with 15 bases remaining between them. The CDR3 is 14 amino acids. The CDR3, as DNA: TGTGCCAGCAGGAGAGGTCTTGGGTTCTACGAGCAGTACTTC. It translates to CASRRGLGFYEQYF.

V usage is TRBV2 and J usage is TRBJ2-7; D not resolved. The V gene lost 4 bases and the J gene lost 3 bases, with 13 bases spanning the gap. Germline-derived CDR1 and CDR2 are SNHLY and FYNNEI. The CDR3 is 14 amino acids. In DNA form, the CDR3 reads TGTGCCAGCAGTGCTTTTACTGGCAGCTACGAGCAGTACTTC. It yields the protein CASSAFTGSYEQYF. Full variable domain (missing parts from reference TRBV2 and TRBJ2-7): EPEVTQTPSHQVTQMGQEVILRCVPISNHLYFYWYRQILGQKVEFLVSFYNNEISEKSEIFDDQFSVERPDGSNFTLKIRSTKLEDSAMYFCASSAFTGSYEQYFGPGTRLTVT.

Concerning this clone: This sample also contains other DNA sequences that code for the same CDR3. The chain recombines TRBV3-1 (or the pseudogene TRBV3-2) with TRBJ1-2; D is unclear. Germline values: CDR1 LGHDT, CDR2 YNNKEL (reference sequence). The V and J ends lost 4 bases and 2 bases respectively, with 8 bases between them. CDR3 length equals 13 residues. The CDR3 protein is CASSPGINYGYTF. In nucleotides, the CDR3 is TGTGCCAGCAGCCCGGGGATCAACTATGGCTACACCTTC.

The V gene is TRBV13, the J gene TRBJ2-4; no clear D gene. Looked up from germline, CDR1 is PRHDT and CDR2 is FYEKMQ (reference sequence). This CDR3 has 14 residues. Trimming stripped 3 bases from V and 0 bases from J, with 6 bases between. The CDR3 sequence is CASSLGIAKNIQYF. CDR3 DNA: TGTGCCAGCAGCTTGGGTATAGCCAAAAACATTCAGTACTTC.

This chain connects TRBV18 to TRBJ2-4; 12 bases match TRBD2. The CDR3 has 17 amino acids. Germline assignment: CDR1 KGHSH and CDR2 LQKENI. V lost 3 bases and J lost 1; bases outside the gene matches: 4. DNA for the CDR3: TGTGCCAGCTCACCCTTACTAGCGGGAGGTGCCAAAAACATTCAGTACTTC. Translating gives CASSPLLAGGAKNIQYF.

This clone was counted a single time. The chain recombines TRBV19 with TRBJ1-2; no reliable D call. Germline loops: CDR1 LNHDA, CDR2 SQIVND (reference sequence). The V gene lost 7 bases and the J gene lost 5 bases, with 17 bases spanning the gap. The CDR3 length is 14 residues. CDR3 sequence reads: CASKHSGGGYGYTF. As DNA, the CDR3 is TGTGCCAGTAAACATTCCGGAGGCGGGTATGGCTACACCTTC.

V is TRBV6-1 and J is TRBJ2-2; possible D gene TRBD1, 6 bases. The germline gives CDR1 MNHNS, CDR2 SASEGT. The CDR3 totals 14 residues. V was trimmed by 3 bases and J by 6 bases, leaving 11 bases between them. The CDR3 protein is CASSDSGDAGELFF. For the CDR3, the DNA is TGTGCCAGCAGTGATTCAGGGGACGCCGGGGAGCTGTTTTTT.

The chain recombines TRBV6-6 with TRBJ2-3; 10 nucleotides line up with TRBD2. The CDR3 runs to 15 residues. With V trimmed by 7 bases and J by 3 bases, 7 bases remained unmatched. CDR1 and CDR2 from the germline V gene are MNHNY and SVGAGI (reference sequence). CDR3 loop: CASTPSGSKTDTQYF. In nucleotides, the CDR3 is TGTGCCAGCACCCCTAGCGGGAGCAAGACAGATACGCAGTATTTT.

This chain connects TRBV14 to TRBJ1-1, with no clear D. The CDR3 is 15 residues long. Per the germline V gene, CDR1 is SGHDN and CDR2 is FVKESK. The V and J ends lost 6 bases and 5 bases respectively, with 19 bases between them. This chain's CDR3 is CASSPLSVRETEAFF. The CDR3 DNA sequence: TGTGCCAGCAGTCCCTTATCCGTCCGGGAGACTGAAGCTTTCTTT. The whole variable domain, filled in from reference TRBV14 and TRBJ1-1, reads EAGVTQFPSHSVIEKGQTVTLRCDPISGHDNLYWYRRVMGKEIKFLLHFVKESKQDESGMPNNRFLAERTGGTYSTLKVQPAELEDSGVYFCASSPLSVRETEAFFGQGTRLTVV.

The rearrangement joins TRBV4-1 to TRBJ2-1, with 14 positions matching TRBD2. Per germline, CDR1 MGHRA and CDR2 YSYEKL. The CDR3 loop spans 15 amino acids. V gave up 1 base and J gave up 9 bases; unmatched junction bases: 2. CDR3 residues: CASSQGLAGGPEQFF. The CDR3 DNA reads TGCGCCAGCAGCCAAGGACTAGCGGGAGGGCCTGAGCAGTTCTTC.

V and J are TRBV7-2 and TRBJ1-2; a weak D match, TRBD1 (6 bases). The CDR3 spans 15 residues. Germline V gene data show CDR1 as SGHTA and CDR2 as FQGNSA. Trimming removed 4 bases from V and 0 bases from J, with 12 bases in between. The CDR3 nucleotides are TGTGCCAGCAGCTCTCAAGGGGGAACTAACTATGGCTACACCTTC. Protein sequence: CASSSQGGTNYGYTF.

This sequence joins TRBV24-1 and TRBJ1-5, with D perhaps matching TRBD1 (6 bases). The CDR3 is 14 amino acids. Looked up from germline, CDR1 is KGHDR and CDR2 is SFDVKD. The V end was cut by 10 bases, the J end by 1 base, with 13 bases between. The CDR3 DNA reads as TGTGCCACTCGGAGTAGGGGGAGCAATCAGCCCCAGCATTTT. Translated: CATRSRGSNQPQHF.

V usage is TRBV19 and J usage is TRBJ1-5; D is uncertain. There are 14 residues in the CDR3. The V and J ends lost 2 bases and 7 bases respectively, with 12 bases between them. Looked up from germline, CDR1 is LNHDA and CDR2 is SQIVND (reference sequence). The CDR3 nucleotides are TGTGCCAGTAGTATATCGAGGGCTGGGCAGCCCCAGCATTTT. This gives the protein CASSISRAGQPQHF.

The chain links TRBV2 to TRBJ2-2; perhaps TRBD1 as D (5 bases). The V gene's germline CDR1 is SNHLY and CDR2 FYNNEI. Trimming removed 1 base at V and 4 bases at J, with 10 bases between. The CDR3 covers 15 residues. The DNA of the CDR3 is TGTGCCAGCAGTGAAGGGAGCAGGGCCACCGGGGAGCTGTTTTTT. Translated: CASSEGSRATGELFF.